These 16 T cell receptor beta chains were all obtained from the same sample, sequenced in a study of T cell responses to AZD1222 COVID-19 vaccine. Here immunoSEQ multiplex PCR was the method, and the copy in TCRdb shows in-frame clones only, minus some. The data show roughly 75,000 clones, roughly 84% seen once. Source: peripheral blood, taken on day 0 of AZD1222 vaccination. The receptors were sampled from an adult in good health.

CDR3 loop: CASSQSRGAGANVLTF. As DNA, the CDR3 is TGCGCCAGCAGTCAATCGAGGGGCGCGGGGGCCAACGTCCTGACTTTC. J is TRBJ2-6 and V is TRBV23-1; D is possibly TRBD1 or TRBD2 (5 bases each). TRBV23-1 belongs to the ORF category, with a function that is uncertain. The CDR3 runs to 16 residues. The germline V and J ends were trimmed by 0 bases and 4 bases, with 10 bases remaining between them.

V and J are TRBV6-2 or TRBV6-3 and TRBJ1-6; the match to TRBD1 covers 7 bases. The V and J ends lost 2 bases and 9 bases, in that order; junction bases with no gene match: 7. Looked up from germline, CDR1 is MNHEY and CDR2 is SVGEGT. The CDR3 has 15 residues. CDR3 nucleotide sequence: TGTGCCAGCAGTTACGGTGACAGGGACTCTTCACCCCTCCACTTT. Protein sequence: CASSYGDRDSSPLHF.

The rearrangement links TRBV27 to TRBJ2-1; the match to TRBD2 covers 9 bases. There are 15 residues in the CDR3. CDR1 and CDR2 (germline): MNHEY, SMNVEV (reference sequence). With V trimmed by 5 bases and J by 3 bases, 5 bases remained unmatched. CDR3 sequence reads: CASSTLAGDYNEQFF. CDR3 sequence (DNA): TGTGCCAGCAGTACTTTAGCGGGGGACTACAATGAGCAGTTCTTC.

This rearrangement joins TRBV10-3 to TRBJ2-5; possible D gene TRBD2, 6 bases. The germline CDR1 and CDR2 sequences are ENHRY and SYGVKD. The CDR3 is 15 residues long. Trimming removed 3 bases from V and 5 bases from J, with 16 bases in between. CDR3 sequence: CAISDTTRGGETQYF. CDR3 nucleotides: TGTGCCATCAGTGATACAACCCGTGGGGGGGAGACCCAGTACTTC.

The chain is built from TRBV28 and TRBJ1-2, with D unresolved. CDR3 length equals 16 residues. V gave up 4 bases and J gave up 0 bases, with 15 bases separating them. Looked up from germline, CDR1 is MDHEN and CDR2 is SYDVKM. CDR3 in DNA: TGTGCCAGCAGTTACGATCTGGGGATGACTAACTATGGCTACACCTTC. It yields the protein CASSYDLGMTNYGYTF.

V usage is TRBV7-6 and J usage is TRBJ1-5, with 8 positions matching TRBD1. The CDR3 sequence is 15 residues long. With 5 bases clipped from V and 10 bases from J, the junction kept 13 bases outside the gene matches. Germline V gene data show CDR1 as SGHVS and CDR2 as FNYEAQ. CDR3 DNA: TGTGCCAGCAGCCCACGAGACAGGGGCAATAATCCCCAGCATTTT. It encodes CASSPRDRGNNPQHF. Combining the CDR3 with reference TRBV7-6 and TRBJ1-5 gives the whole variable domain GAGVSQSPRYKVTKRGQDVALRCDPISGHVSLYWYRQALGQGPEFLTYFNYEAQQDKSGLPNDRFSAERPEGSISTLTIQRTEQRDSAMYRCASSPRDRGNNPQHFGDGTRLSIL.

The CDR3 coding sequence is TGTGCCAGCAGAACCGGGACAGGGCTAACAGGGGAAGCTTTCTTT. Its protein is CASRTGTGLTGEAFF. V usage is TRBV7-9 and J usage is TRBJ1-1; 9 bases map to TRBD1. Germline loops: CDR1 SEHNR, CDR2 FQNEAQ (reference sequence). The CDR3 extends over 15 amino acids. V shed 6 bases, J shed 8 bases, and the junction held 13 bases outside the gene matches.

The chain carries TRBV11-2 and TRBJ2-7; a possible D gene is TRBD1 (6 bases). Trimming pared 0 bases from V and 4 bases from J, leaving 10 bases between. This CDR3 region has 14 residues. Germline assignment: CDR1 SGHAT and CDR2 FQNNGV. The CDR3 DNA is TGTGCCAGCAGCTTAGACAGGGGTCCTTACGAGCAGTACTTC. It codes for CASSLDRGPYEQYF.

This clone was seen a single time. The gene calls are TRBV6-5 and TRBJ2-5; TRBD2 matches 7 bases. This CDR3 is 13 amino acids long. Germline V gene sequence: CDR1 MNHEY, CDR2 SVGAGI. V lost 6 bases to trimming and J lost 2 bases; unmatched junction nucleotides: 3. The CDR3 nucleotides read TGTGCCAGCAGACTGGGACTACAAGAGACCCAGTACTTC. This sequence encodes CASRLGLQETQYF.

V is TRBV28 and J is TRBJ2-7; D gene ambiguous. Germline CDR1 MDHEN, CDR2 SYDVKM. The germline V and J ends were trimmed by 6 bases and 5 bases, with 11 bases remaining between them. There are 12 residues in the CDR3. The CDR3 reads CASRGSFDEQYF. In DNA, the CDR3 is TGTGCCAGCAGGGGAAGTTTTGACGAGCAGTACTTC.

The chain uses TRBV19 and TRBJ2-1; TRBD1 aligns across 8 bases. This CDR3 has 15 residues. Germline values: CDR1 LNHDA, CDR2 SQIVND (reference sequence). V shed 5 bases and J 7 bases; nucleotides not matched to a gene: 10. CDR3 coding DNA: TGTGCCAGTAGTGCCACCGGGACAGGTGAAAATGAGCAGTTCTTC. Translation: CASSATGTGENEQFF.

The genes are TRBV28 and TRBJ2-2, with D possibly matching TRBD1 (5 bases). The CDR3 contains 16 residues. The germline CDR1 and CDR2 sequences are MDHEN and SYDVKM. V lost 4 bases, J lost 0 bases, and 12 bases lay in between. The CDR3 coding sequence is TGTGCCAGCAGTTCCCCGACAGACTCGAACACCGGGGAGCTGTTTTTT. It is translated as CASSSPTDSNTGELFF.

This clone appeared a few times. The chain has TRBV7-8 and TRBJ2-1; TRBD1 or TRBD2 may be the D gene (5 bases each). The CDR3 covers 15 residues. Deletions cut 5 bases from V and 0 bases from J, with 11 bases between. Germline V lookup: CDR1 SGHVS, CDR2 FQNEAQ. The CDR3 protein is CASSRDGSSYNEQFF. For the CDR3, the DNA is TGTGCCAGCAGCCGGGACGGTAGCTCCTACAATGAGCAGTTCTTC. Supplemented by reference TRBV7-8 and TRBJ2-1, the full variable domain reads GAGVSQSPRYKVAKRGQDVALRCDPISGHVSLFWYQQALGQGPEFLTYFQNEAQLDKSGLPSDRFFAERPEGSVSTLKIQRTQQEDSAVYLCASSRDGSSYNEQFFGPGTRLTVL.

The rearrangement joins TRBV30 to TRBJ2-3; D ambiguous. V gave up 0 bases and J gave up 1 base, with 11 bases separating them. Per the germline V gene, CDR1 is GTSNPN and CDR2 is SVGIG (reference sequence). CDR3 length: 15 residues. CDR3 sequence (DNA): TGTGCCTGGAGTGTCGGTGGGGTTGGCACAGATACGCAGTATTTT. It specifies CAWSVGGVGTDTQYF. The variable domain in full, with the rest retrieved from reference TRBV30 and TRBJ2-3, is SQTIHQWPATLVQPVGSPLSLECTVEGTSNPNLYWYRQAAGRGLQLLFYSVGIGQISSEVPQNLSASRPQDRQFILSSKKLLLSDSGFYLCAWSVGGVGTDTQYFGPGTRLTVL.

The rearrangement links TRBV29-1 to TRBJ2-7, with a tentative D call TRBD1 (5 bases). Looked up from germline, CDR1 is SQVTM and CDR2 is ANQGSEA. The CDR3 length is 13 residues. V lost 0 bases and J lost 1, with 7 bases in between. The CDR3 loop reads CSVEEDISYEQYF. CDR3 nucleotide sequence: TGCAGCGTTGAAGAGGACATTTCCTACGAGCAGTACTTC.

J is TRBJ2-1 and V is TRBV5-6, with D maybe TRBD2 (6 bases). V lost 4 bases and J lost 9, with 11 bases in between. CDR3 length equals 12 residues. CDR1 SGHDT and CDR2 YYEEEE come from the germline V gene. The CDR3 DNA is TGTGCCAGCAGCCCGGGACTCCGTGAGCAGTTCTTC. Protein: CASSPGLREQFF.